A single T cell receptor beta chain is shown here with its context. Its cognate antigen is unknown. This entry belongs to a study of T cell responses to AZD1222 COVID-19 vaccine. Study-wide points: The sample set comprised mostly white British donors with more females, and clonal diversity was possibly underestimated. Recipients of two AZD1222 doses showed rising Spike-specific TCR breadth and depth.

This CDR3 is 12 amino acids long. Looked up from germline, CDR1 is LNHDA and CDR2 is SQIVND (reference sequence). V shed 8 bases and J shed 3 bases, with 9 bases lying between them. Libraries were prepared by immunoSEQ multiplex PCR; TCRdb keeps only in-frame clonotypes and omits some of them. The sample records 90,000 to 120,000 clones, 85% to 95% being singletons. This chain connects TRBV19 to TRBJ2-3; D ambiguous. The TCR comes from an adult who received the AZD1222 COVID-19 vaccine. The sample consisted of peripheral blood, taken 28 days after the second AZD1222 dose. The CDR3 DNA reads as TGTGCCAGTTCTAAGTGGACAGATACGCAGTATTTT. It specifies CASSKWTDTQYF. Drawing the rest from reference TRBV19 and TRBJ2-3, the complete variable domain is DGGITQSPKYLFRKEGQNVTLSCEQNLNHDAMYWYRQDPGQGLRLIYYSQIVNDFQKGDIAEGYSVSREKKESFPLTVTSAQKNPTAFYLCASSKWTDTQYFGPGTRLTVL.